What follows are 2 T cell receptor beta chains derived from one specimen sequenced in a study of cytomegalovirus exposure and HLA in healthy donors. The primer mix had 60 Vbeta and 13 Jbeta primers. Clones were read by immunoSEQ multiplex PCR, and TCRdb kept only the in-frame ones, dropping some. This sample has fewer than 200,000 clones; 80% to 90% occur once, and the top ten carry more than 0.95%. The sequenced material came from PBMCs. The receptors come from a girl aged 2 to 9 in good health and CMV-seropositive.

The rearrangement links TRBV15 to TRBJ1-5; the match to TRBD1 covers 7 bases. This CDR3 has 16 residues. Losses at the gene ends were 5 bases for V and 1 base for J; bases not matched to a gene: 8. The V gene's germline CDR1 is LNHNV and CDR2 YYDKDF (reference sequence). CDR3 bases: TGTGCCACCAGCCCCGACAGGGCTCGGAGCAATCAGCCCCAGCATTTT. It codes for CATSPDRARSNQPQHF.

The CDR3 DNA reads as TGTGCCAGCAGAACATACAGGGACATGAACACTGAAGCTTTCTTT. Protein: CASRTYRDMNTEAFF. The gene calls are TRBV6-1 and TRBJ1-1, with D possibly being TRBD1 (6 bases). The length of the CDR3 is 15 residues. From germline, CDR1 is MNHNS and CDR2 SASEGT. Trimming removed 6 bases at V and 0 bases at J, with 14 bases between.